Listed below are T cell receptor beta chains from one sample, sequenced in a study of persistence of HIV-infected CD4 T cells. Assay used: immunoSEQ multiplex PCR; TCRdb lists only in-frame clones, some missing. In the table there are tens of thousands of clones, 65% to 80% of which are singletons. Their antigens remain unidentified. The material sequenced was CD4+ T cells sorted from PBMCs after approximately 19-hour stimulation, taken from a patient who received antiretroviral therapy. Every receptor here comes from an adult man with HIV who was CMV-seropositive. Both conserved end residues are part of each CDR3. The D gene is left open where the match is weak. The size of a clone is reported for some rows only, either as once, few or many, or as a class for expanded clones.

size	V	J	D	CDR3	DNA
.	TRBV6-5	TRBJ1-1	.	CASRIDGNTEAFF	TGTGCCAGCAGGATAGACGGGAACACTGAAGCTTTCTTT
.	TRBV24-1	TRBJ2-7	.	CATSDSRTRSYEQYF	TGTGCCACCAGTGATTCTCGGACACGCTCCTACGAGCAGTACTTC
.	TRBV15	TRBJ1-4	.	CATSRDQGLSEKLFF	TGTGCCACCAGCAGAGATCAAGGGCTAAGTGAAAAACTGTTTTTT
.	TRBV5-1	TRBJ2-2	.	CASSLTGNTGELFF	TGCGCCAGCAGCTTGACAGGGAACACCGGGGAGCTGTTTTTT
.	TRBV9	TRBJ1-1	.	CASSKDSLNTEAFF	TGTGCCAGCAGCAAGGACAGTTTGAACACTGAAGCTTTCTTT
.	TRBV6-5	TRBJ2-2	.	CASTWDFVNTGELFF	TGTGCCAGCACTTGGGACTTCGTCAACACCGGGGAGCTGTTTTTT
.	TRBV7-6	TRBJ1-3	.	CASSLGNTIYF	TGTGCCAGCAGCTTGGGAAACACCATATATTTT
.	TRBV7-8	TRBJ1-1	.	CASSPQGNTEAFF	TGTGCCAGCAGCCCTCAGGGGAACACTGAAGCTTTCTTT
.	TRBV25-1	TRBJ1-2	.	CASSKSGPGGYTF	TGTGCCAGCAGTAAATCTGGACCGGGGGGCTACACCTTC
once	TRBV27	TRBJ2-4	.	CASSPYGGGGKNIQYF	TGTGCCAGCAGTCCCTACGGGGGCGGAGGCAAAAACATTCAGTACTTC
.	TRBV12-3/TRBV12-4	TRBJ2-2	.	CASRMGAGELFF	TGTGCCAGCAGGATGGGAGCCGGGGAGCTGTTTTTT
.	TRBV27	TRBJ2-2	.	CASRSSGNTGELFF	TGTGCCAGCAGAAGTTCAGGGAACACCGGGGAGCTGTTTTTT
.	TRBV6-1	TRBJ1-5	.	CASSEGPINQPQHF	TGTGCCAGCAGTGAAGGACCAATAAATCAGCCCCAGCATTTT
.	TRBV12-3/TRBV12-4	TRBJ1-6	.	CASRTGDNSPLHF	TGTGCCAGCAGAACGGGAGACAATTCACCCCTCCACTTT
.	TRBV5-4	TRBJ1-2	.	CASSLDRLDYGYTF	TGTGCCAGCAGCTTGGACCGGCTCGACTATGGCTACACCTTC
few	TRBV4-2	TRBJ1-6	.	CASRPGTDNSPLHF	TGTGCCAGCAGGCCCGGGACCGATAATTCACCCCTCCACTTT
few	TRBV7-2	TRBJ1-1	TRBD1	CASSPQGATTEAFF	TGTGCCAGCAGCCCACAGGGGGCGACGACTGAAGCTTTCTTT